The clone carrying this T cell receptor (beta chain) came up many times. No antigen is known for it. TCRdb analysed the 5' RACE reads with MiXCR anew, one entry per CDR3 protein. The table includes around 55,000 distinct CDR3 sequences, 4% detected once. This record comes from a study of neurological immune-mediated disorders. Study results and limitations: Any association between clinical or MRI features and the multiple sclerosis repertoire cluster was absent.

The CDR3 extends over 15 amino acids. Between the trimmed V and J ends, which lost 5 bases and 5 bases, there was a span of 15 bases. CDR1 KGHDR and CDR2 SFDVKD come from the germline V gene. The rearrangement links TRBV24-1 to TRBJ2-1; D possibly uses TRBD1 or TRBD2 (5 bases each). The source material was CD4+ T cells from blood. The receptor was derived from a woman aged 35 to 49 with multiple sclerosis. The chain's CDR3 is CATSAREGLNNEQFF. The DNA for the CDR3 is TGTGCCACCAGTGCCCGTGAGGGGCTAAACAATGAGCAGTTCTTC.